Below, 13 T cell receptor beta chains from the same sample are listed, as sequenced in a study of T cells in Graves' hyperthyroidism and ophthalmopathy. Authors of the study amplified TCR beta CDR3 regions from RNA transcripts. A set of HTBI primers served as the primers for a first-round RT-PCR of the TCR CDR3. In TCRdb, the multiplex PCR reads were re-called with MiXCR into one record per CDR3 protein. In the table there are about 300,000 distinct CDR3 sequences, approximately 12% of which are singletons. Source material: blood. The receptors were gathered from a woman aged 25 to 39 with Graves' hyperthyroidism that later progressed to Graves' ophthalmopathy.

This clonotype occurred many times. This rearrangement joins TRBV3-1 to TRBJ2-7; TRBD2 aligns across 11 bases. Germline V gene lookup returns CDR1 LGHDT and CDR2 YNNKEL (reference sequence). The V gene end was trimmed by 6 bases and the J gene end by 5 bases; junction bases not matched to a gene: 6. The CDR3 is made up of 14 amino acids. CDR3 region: CASSLLAGDHEQYF. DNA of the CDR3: TGTGCCAGCAGTCTACTAGCGGGAGACCACGAGCAGTACTTC.

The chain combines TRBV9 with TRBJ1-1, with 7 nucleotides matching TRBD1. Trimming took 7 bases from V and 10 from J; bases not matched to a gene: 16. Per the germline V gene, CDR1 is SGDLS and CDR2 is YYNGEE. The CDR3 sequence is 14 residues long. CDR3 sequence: CASGTRSEGAGAFF. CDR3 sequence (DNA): TGTGCCAGCGGCACTCGTAGCGAGGGGGCCGGAGCTTTCTTT.

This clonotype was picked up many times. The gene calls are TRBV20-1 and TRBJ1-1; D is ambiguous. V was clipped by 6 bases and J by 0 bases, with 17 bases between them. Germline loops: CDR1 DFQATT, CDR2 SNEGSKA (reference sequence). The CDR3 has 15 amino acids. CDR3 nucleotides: TGCAGTGCCGGCGGTCGTTTTGGACTGAACACTGAAGCTTTCTTT. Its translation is CSAGGRFGLNTEAFF.

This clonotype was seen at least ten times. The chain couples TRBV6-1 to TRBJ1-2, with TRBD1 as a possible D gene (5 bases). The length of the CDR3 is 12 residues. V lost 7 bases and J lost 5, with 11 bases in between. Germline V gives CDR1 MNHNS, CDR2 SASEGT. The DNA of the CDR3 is TGTGCCAGCACCACAGGATCTTATGGCTACACCTTC. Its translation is CASTTGSYGYTF.

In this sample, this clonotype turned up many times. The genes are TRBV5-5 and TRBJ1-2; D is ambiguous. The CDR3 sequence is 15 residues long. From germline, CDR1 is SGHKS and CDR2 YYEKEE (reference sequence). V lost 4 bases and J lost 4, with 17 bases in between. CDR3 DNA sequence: TGTGCCAGCAGCCTGCTTTACAGTTCGGTCTATGGCTACACCTTC. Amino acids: CASSLLYSSVYGYTF.

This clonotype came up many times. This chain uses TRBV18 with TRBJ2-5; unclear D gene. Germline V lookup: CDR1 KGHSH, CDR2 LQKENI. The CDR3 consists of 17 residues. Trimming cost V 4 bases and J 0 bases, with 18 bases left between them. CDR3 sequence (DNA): TGTGCCAGCTCACTATTCGCCGAGGCGGCGTACCAAGAGACCCAGTACTTC. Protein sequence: CASSLFAEAAYQETQYF.

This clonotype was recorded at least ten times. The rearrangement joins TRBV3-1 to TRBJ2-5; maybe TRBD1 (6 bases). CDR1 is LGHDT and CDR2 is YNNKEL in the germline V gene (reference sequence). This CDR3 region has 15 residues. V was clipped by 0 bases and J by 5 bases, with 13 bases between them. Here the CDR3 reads CASSQEGGRGETQYF. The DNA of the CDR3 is TGTGCCAGCAGCCAAGAAGGAGGCAGGGGTGAGACCCAGTACTTC.

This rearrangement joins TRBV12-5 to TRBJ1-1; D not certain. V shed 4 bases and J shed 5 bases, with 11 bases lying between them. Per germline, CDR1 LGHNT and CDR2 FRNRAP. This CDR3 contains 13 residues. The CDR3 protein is CASGSGEITEAFF. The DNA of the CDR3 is TGTGCTAGTGGTTCCGGGGAGATAACTGAAGCTTTCTTT. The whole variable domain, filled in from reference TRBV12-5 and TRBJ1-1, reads DARVTQTPRHKVTEMGQEVTMRCQPILGHNTVFWYRQTMMQGLELLAYFRNRAPLDDSGMPKDRFSAEMPDATLATLKIQPSEPRDSAVYFCASGSGEITEAFFGQGTRLTVV.

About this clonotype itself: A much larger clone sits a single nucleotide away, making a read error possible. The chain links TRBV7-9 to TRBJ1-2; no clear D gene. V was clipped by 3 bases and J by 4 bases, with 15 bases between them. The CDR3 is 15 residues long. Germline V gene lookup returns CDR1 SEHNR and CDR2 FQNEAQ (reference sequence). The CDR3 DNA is TGTGCCAGCAGCTTGGAGGTGGGTTTTGCCTATGGCTACACCTTC. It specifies CASSLEVGFAYGYTF.

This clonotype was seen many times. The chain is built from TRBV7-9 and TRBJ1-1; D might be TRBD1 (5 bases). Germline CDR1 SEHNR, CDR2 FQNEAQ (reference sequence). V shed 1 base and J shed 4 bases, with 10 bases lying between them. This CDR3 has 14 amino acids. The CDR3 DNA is TGTGCCAGCAGCTTAGAAGTAGGGGCCACTGAAGCTTTCTTT. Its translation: CASSLEVGATEAFF.

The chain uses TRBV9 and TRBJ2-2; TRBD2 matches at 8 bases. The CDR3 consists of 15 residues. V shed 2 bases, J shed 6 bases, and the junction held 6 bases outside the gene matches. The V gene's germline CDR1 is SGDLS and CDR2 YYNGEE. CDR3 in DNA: TGTGCCAGCAGCGTCCAGGTAGCGGGATCCGGGGAGCTGTTTTTT. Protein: CASSVQVAGSGELFF. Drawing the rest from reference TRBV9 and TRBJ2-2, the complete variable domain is DSGVTQTPKHLITATGQRVTLRCSPRSGDLSVYWYQQSLDQGLQFLIQYYNGEERAKGNILERFSAQQFPDLHSELNLSSLELGDSALYFCASSVQVAGSGELFFGEGSRLTVL.

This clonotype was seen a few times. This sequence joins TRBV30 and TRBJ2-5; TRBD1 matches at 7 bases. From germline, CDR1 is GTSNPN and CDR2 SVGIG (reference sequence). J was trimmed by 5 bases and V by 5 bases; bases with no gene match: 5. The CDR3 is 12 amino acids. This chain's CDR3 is CAWEQGWETQYF. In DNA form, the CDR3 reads TGTGCCTGGGAACAGGGGTGGGAGACCCAGTACTTC.

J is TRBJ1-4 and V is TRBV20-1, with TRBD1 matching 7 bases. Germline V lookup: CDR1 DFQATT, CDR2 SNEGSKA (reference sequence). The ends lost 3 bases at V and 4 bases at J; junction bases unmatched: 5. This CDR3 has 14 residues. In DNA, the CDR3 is TGCAGTGCTAGGGTCAGGGGGTATAATGAAAAACTGTTTTTT. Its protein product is CSARVRGYNEKLFF.